The sequence of this TCR beta chain was determined in a study of cytomegalovirus exposure and HLA in healthy donors. CDR3 length: 15 amino acids. The germline gives CDR1 SGHAT, CDR2 FQNNGV. V was trimmed by 6 bases and J by 2 bases, leaving 14 bases between them. Both 60 Vbeta primers and 13 Jbeta primers went into the PCR. Clones were sequenced by immunoSEQ multiplex PCR, and TCRdb holds only the in-frame ones, with some missing. The sample includes more than 150,000 clones, approximately 73% seen only once; the top ten take 2% to 2.5%. This TCR derives from a woman in her 30s in good health and CMV-seropositive. Material: PBMCs. This chain links TRBV11-2 with TRBJ2-4, with D tentatively TRBD1 (5 bases). The chain's CDR3 is CASRSPAGSKNIQYF. CDR3 coding DNA: TGTGCCAGCAGATCCCCTGCAGGGTCCAAAAACATTCAGTACTTC.